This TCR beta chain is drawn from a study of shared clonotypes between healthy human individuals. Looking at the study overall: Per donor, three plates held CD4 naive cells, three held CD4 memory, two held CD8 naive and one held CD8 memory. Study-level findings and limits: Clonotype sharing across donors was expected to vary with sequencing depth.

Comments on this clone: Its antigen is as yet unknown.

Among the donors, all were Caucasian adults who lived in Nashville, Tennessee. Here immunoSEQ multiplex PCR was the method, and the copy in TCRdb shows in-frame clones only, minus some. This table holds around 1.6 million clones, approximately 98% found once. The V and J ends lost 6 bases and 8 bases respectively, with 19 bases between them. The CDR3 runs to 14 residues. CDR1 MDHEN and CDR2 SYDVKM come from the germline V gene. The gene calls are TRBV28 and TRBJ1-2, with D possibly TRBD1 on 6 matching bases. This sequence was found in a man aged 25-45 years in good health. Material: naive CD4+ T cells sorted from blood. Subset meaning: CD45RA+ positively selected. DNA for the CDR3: TGTGCCAGCAGGACCGGACAGCTAACGGGGGGCTACACCTTC. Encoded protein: CASRTGQLTGGYTF.